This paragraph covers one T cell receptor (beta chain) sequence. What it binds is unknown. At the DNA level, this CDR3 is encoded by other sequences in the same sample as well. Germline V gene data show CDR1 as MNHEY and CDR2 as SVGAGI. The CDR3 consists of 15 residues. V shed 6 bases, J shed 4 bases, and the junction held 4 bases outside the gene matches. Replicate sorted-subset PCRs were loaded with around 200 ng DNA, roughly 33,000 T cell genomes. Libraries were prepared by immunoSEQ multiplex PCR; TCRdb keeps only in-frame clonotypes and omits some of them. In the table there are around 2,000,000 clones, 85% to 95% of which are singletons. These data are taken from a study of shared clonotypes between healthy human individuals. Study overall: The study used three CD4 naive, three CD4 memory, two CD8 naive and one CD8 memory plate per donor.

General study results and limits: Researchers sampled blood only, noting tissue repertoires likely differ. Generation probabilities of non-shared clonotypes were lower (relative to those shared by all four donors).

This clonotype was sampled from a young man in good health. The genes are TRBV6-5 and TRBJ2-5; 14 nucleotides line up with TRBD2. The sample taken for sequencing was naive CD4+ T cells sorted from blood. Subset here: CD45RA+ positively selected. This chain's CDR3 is CASSRLAGGVETQYF. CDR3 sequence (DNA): TGTGCCAGCAGCAGACTAGCGGGAGGGGTAGAGACCCAGTACTTC.